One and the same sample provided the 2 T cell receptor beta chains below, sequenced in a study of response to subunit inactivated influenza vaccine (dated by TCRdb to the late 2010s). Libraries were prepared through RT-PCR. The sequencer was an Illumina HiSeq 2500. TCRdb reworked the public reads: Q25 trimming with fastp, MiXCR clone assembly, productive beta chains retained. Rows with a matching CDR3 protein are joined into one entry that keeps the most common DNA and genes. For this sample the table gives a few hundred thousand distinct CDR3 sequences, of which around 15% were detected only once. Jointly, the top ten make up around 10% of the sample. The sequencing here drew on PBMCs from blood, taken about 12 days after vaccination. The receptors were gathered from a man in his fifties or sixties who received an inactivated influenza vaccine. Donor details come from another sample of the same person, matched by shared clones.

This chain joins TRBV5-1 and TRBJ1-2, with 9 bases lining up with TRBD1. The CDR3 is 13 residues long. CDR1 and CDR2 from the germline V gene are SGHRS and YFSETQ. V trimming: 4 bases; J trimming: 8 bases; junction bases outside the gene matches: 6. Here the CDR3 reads CASSPGQGRGYTF. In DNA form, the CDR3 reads TGCGCCAGCAGCCCGGGACAGGGCCGCGGCTACACCTTC.

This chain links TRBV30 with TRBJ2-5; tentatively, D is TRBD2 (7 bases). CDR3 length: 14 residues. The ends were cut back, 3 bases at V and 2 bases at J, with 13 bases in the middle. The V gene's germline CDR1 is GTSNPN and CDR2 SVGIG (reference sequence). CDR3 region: CAWSGGGAQETQYF. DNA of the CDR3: TGTGCCTGGAGCGGTGGGGGGGCACAAGAGACCCAGTACTTC. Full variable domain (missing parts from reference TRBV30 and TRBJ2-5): SQTIHQWPATLVQPVGSPLSLECTVEGTSNPNLYWYRQAAGRGLQLLFYSVGIGQISSEVPQNLSASRPQDRQFILSSKKLLLSDSGFYLCAWSGGGAQETQYFGPGTRLLVL.